The entry below gives a single TCR beta chain sequence along with its context. Antigen unknown. The data were taken from a study of cytomegalovirus exposure and HLA in healthy donors. On the study more broadly: Tens of millions of unique TCRs from HLA-typed donors were held in an early release of data.

This CDR3 is 13 amino acids long. V was pared by 5 bases and J by 8 bases, with 4 bases of the junction left unmatched. Germline values: CDR1 SGHAT, CDR2 FQNNGV. In the PCR, 60 Vbeta and 13 Jbeta primers were used. Repertoires were generated with immunoSEQ multiplex PCR, while TCRdb's copy carries only in-frame clones and drops some. The data show around 78,000 clones, approximately 57% seen once. Overall study results and limits: The study labeled 150 or so TCR beta chains cytomegalovirus-associated. Immune exposure was documented only through CMV serostatus. The authors reported that TCR beta sequences could predict HLA-A and HLA-B alleles. These predictions were accurate for most subjects in the first cohort.

The chain uses TRBV11-2 and TRBJ1-2, with 11 bases lining up with TRBD1. The specimen was PBMCs. This clonotype originated in a man between 25 and 39 years old in good health and CMV-seropositive. The CDR3 DNA reads TGTGCCAGCAGCGTAGGGACAGGGGGAGGCTACACCTTC. Translated: CASSVGTGGGYTF.